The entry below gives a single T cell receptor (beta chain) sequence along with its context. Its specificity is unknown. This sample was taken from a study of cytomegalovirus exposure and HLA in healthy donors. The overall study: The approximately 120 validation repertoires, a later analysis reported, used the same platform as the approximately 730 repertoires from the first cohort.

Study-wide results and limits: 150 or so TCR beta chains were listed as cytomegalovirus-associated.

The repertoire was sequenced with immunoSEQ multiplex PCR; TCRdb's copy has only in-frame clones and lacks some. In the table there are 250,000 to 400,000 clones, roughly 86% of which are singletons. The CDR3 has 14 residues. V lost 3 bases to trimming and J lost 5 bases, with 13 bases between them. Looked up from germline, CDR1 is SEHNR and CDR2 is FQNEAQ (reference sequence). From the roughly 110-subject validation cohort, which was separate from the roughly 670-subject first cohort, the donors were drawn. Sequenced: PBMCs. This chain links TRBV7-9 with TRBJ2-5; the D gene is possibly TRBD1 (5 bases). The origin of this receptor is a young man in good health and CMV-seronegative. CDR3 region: CASSFKGPLETQYF. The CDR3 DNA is TGTGCCAGCAGCTTTAAGGGGCCCCTTGAGACCCAGTACTTC. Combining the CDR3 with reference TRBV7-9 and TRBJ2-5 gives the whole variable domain DTGVSQNPRHKITKRGQNVTFRCDPISEHNRLYWYRQTLGQGPEFLTYFQNEAQLEKSRLLSDRFSAERPKGSFSTLEIQRTEQGDSAMYLCASSFKGPLETQYFGPGTRLLVL.